This T cell receptor (beta chain) was sequenced for a study of beta chain features in type 1 diabetes. Study information: The patients were much like the healthy donors in age, gender and cell yields. Overall study results and limits: Resolution of whether HLA type affects TCRB rearrangement was not achieved here.

As for this clone: What it recognizes is unknown.

Sorting that relied on CD45RO/CCR7/CD25/CD127/CD95/CD27 yielded CD4+ naive, central memory, regulatory and stem cell-like memory cells. Reverse transcribing all isolated RNA meant expressed TCRB transcripts were sequenced. Profiling relied on immunoSEQ multiplex PCR, and the TCRdb table lists in-frame clones only, not all of them. The sample shows about 250,000 clones, around 14% of them seen only once. The CDR3 covers 17 residues. The sequence was obtained from a woman in her thirties or forties in good health. The V and J genes are TRBV21-1 and TRBJ1-2; TRBD1 is taken as the D call from the table, unchecked against the DNA. TRBV21-1 corresponds to a pseudogene. Sequencing was done on a sample of naive CD4+ T cells from blood. Here the CDR3 DNA reads TGTGCCAGCAGCAAAAGGGGAAGACAGGGACCCAACTATGGCTACACCTTC. Translated, it gives CASSKRGRQGPNYGYTF.